A single sample gave rise to the 13 T cell receptor beta chains below, sequenced in a study of T cell changes during pregnancy in multiple sclerosis. Data came from immunoSEQ multiplex PCR; TCRdb stores just in-frame clones and leaves some out. The sample has approximately 80,000 clones; 94% are singletons. The sample here was peripheral blood, taken in the second trimester of pregnancy. These receptors were obtained from a female donor in good health, enrolled as a control in a pregnancy study.

This chain links TRBV6-5 with TRBJ2-3; D ambiguous. The germline V and J ends were trimmed by 4 bases and 4 bases, with 12 bases remaining between them. This CDR3 has 14 amino acids. CDR1 MNHEY and CDR2 SVGAGI come from the germline V gene. CDR3 region: CASSLSGSADTQYF. In DNA, the CDR3 is TGTGCCAGCAGTTTGTCAGGCTCAGCAGATACGCAGTATTTT.

This sequence joins TRBV25-1 and TRBJ1-2, with D possibly matching TRBD1 (5 bases). V lost 1 base and J 3 bases, leaving 12 bases between the germline ends. Germline CDR1 and CDR2: MGHDK and SYGVNS. There are 15 residues in the CDR3. DNA of the CDR3: TGTGCCAGCAGTGAATTAGAGCGGGGCGACTATGGCTACACCTTC. It specifies CASSELERGDYGYTF.

The V gene is TRBV6-4, the J gene TRBJ2-1; TRBD1 matches at 8 bases. V trimming: 6 bases; J trimming: 9 bases; junction bases outside the gene matches: 13. This CDR3 has 15 residues. The germline V gene encodes CDR1 MRHNA and CDR2 SNTAGT. The CDR3 region has the DNA TGTGCCAGCAGAGATCAGGGGGCCTCCAGGGCTGAGCAGTTCTTC. It codes for CASRDQGASRAEQFF.

CDR3 sequence reads: CASSQPGVENTIYF. For the CDR3, the DNA is TGCGCCAGCAGCCAACCAGGGGTGGAAAACACCATATATTTT. This rearrangement joins TRBV4-1 to TRBJ1-3; D possibly corresponds to TRBD1 (6 bases). V lost 2 bases to trimming and J lost 6 bases, with 11 bases between them. Germline CDR1 MGHRA, CDR2 YSYEKL. The CDR3 is made up of 14 amino acids.

This clone appeared a few times. This rearrangement joins TRBV18 to TRBJ2-1; 16 positions agree with TRBD2. The V segment lost 6 bases and the J segment 5 bases; nucleotides outside the gene matches: 4. The CDR3 totals 16 residues. CDR1 and CDR2 (germline): KGHSH, LQKENI. CDR3 in DNA: TGTGCCAGCTCCGGGGGACTAGCGGGAGGGAACAATGAGCAGTTCTTC. It yields the protein CASSGGLAGGNNEQFF.

The rearrangement links TRBV5-4 to TRBJ1-1, with TRBD1 identical over 8 bases. The germline V gene encodes CDR1 SGHNT and CDR2 YYREEE (reference sequence). The CDR3 runs to 14 residues. Trimming took 0 bases from V and 5 from J; bases not matched to a gene: 3. The CDR3 here is CASSLAGGDTEAFF. The CDR3 nucleotides are TGTGCCAGCAGCTTGGCAGGGGGCGATACTGAAGCTTTCTTT. The entire variable domain, with the rest obtained from reference TRBV5-4 and TRBJ1-1, is as follows: ETGVTQSPTHLIKTRGQQVTLRCSSQSGHNTVSWYQQALGQGPQFIFQYYREEENGRGNFPPRFSGLQFPNYSSELNVNALELDDSALYLCASSLAGGDTEAFFGQGTRLTVV.

The rearrangement uses TRBV28 and TRBJ1-1; 7 bases align to TRBD1. Germline V gene data show CDR1 as MDHEN and CDR2 as SYDVKM. This CDR3 has 14 amino acids. The V and J ends lost 2 bases and 2 bases, in that order; junction bases with no gene match: 2. CDR3 sequence (DNA): TGTGCCAGCAGTTTAAGGGGGCTAAACACTGAAGCTTTCTTT. Its translation: CASSLRGLNTEAFF.

V is TRBV7-9 and J is TRBJ1-1; no reliable D call. Trimming took off 5 bases at V and 1 base at J, with 11 bases between the two ends. Per germline, CDR1 SEHNR and CDR2 FQNEAQ (reference sequence). There are 14 residues in the CDR3. The CDR3 region is CASSSSWRNTEAFF. In nucleotides, the CDR3 is TGTGCCAGCAGCAGTTCATGGAGGAACACTGAAGCTTTCTTT. Filled out from reference TRBV7-9 and TRBJ1-1, the complete variable domain reads DTGVSQNPRHKITKRGQNVTFRCDPISEHNRLYWYRQTLGQGPEFLTYFQNEAQLEKSRLLSDRFSAERPKGSFSTLEIQRTEQGDSAMYLCASSSSWRNTEAFFGQGTRLTVV.

This chain joins TRBV7-2 and TRBJ2-5; 10 bases are a match to TRBD1. Germline lookup yields CDR1 SGHTA and CDR2 FQGNSA. Trimming removed 5 bases from V and 5 bases from J; junction bases left unmatched: 11. CDR3 length: 16 amino acids. CDR3 amino acids: CASSPGGQGDRETQYF. CDR3 nucleotide sequence: TGTGCCAGCAGCCCCGGCGGACAGGGGGATAGGGAGACCCAGTACTTC.

The chain links TRBV7-2 to TRBJ1-1; D perhaps matches TRBD1 (5 bases). The CDR3 length is 15 residues. Germline V gives CDR1 SGHTA, CDR2 FQGNSA. V was clipped by 2 bases and J by 2 bases, with 12 bases between them. The CDR3 bases are TGTGCCAGCAGCTTAACGACAGCGCTAAACACTGAAGCTTTCTTT. It yields the protein CASSLTTALNTEAFF.

The V gene is TRBV4-2, the J gene TRBJ1-2, with 9 bases matching TRBD1. V gave up 5 bases and J gave up 6 bases; unmatched junction bases: 7. CDR3 length: 14 amino acids. Germline values: CDR1 LGHNA, CDR2 YNFKEQ. The CDR3 DNA is TGTGCCAGCAGCTCTAGACAGGGGGTTGATGGCTACACCTTC. Translating it yields CASSSRQGVDGYTF.

V gene TRBV7-2 combines with J gene TRBJ1-4; 8 bases map to TRBD1. V shed 4 bases, J shed 7 bases, and the junction held 8 bases outside the gene matches. This CDR3 has 15 amino acids. Germline V gene data show CDR1 as SGHTA and CDR2 as FQGNSA. The CDR3 DNA follows: TGTGCCAGCAGCTCACACAGGGGGATAAGTGAAAAACTGTTTTTT. Residues: CASSSHRGISEKLFF.

The chain is built from TRBV6-1 and TRBJ1-3; D is ambiguous. The CDR3 totals 15 residues. Per germline, CDR1 MNHNS and CDR2 SASEGT. V shed 4 bases and J shed 3 bases, with 13 bases lying between them. In DNA, the CDR3 is TGTGCCAGCAGTGTGAGTGCCCTTAATGGAAACACCATATATTTT. It is translated as CASSVSALNGNTIYF.